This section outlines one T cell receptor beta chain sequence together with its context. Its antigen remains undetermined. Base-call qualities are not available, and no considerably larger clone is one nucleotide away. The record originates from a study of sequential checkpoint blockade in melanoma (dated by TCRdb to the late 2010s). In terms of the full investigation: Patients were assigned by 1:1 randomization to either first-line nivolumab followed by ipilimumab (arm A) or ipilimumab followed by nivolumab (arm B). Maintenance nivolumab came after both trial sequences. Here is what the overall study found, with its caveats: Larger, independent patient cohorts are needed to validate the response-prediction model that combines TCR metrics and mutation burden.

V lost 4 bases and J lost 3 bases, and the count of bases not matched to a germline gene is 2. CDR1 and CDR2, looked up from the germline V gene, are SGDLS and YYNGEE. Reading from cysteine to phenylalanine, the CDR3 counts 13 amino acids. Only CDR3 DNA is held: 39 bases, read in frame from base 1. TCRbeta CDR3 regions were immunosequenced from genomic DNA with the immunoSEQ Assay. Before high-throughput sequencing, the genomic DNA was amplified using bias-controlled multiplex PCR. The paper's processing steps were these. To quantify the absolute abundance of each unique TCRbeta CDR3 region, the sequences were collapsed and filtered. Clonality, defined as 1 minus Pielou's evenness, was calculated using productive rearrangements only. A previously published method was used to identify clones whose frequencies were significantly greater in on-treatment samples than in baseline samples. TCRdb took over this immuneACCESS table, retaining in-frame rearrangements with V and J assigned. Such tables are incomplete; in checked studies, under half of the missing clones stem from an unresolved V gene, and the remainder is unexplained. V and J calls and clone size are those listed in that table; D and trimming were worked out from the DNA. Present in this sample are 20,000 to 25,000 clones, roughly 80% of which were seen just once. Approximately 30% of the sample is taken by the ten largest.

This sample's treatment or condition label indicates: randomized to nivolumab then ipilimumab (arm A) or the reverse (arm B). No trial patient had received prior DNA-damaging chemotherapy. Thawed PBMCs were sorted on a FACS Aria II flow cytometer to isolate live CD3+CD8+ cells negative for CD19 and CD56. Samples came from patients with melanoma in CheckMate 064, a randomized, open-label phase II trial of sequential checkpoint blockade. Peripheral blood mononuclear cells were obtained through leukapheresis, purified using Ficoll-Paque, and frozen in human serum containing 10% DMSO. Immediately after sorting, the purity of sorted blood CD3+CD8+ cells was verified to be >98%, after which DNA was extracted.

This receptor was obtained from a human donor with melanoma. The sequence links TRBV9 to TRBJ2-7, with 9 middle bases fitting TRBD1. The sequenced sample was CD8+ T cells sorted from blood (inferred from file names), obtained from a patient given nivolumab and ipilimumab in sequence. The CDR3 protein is CASSKGQGYEQYF. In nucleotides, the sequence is TGTGCCAGCAGCAAGGGACAGGGCTACGAGCAGTACTTC.